Each of the 26 T cell receptor beta chains below was sequenced from the same sample in a study of blood T cell repertoires in COVID-19. Profiling relied on immunoSEQ multiplex PCR, and the TCRdb table lists in-frame clones only, not all of them. The sample lists around 290,000 clones, roughly 91% occurring once. The sample consisted of peripheral blood. The receptors here all came from a man aged 35 to 55 with acute or convalescent COVID-19.

The chain is built from TRBV10-3 and TRBJ2-3; D perhaps matches TRBD2 (6 bases). Trimming took off 3 bases at V and 4 bases at J, with 8 bases between the two ends. This CDR3 region has 13 residues. Looked up from germline, CDR1 is ENHRY and CDR2 is SYGVKD. This CDR3 reads CAISEGGADTQYF. The CDR3 nucleotides read TGTGCCATCAGTGAAGGCGGGGCAGATACGCAGTATTTT.

V gene TRBV5-1 combines with J gene TRBJ2-2; D is ambiguous. Trimming shortened V by 1 base and J by 7 bases, and 11 bases separated the two germline ends. The CDR3 totals 14 residues. The germline V gene encodes CDR1 SGHRS and CDR2 YFSETQ. The CDR3 DNA is TGCGCCAGCAGCTTGCAATCTGAGGTCGGGGAGCTGTTTTTT. The encoded protein is CASSLQSEVGELFF. Full variable domain (remainder filled in from reference TRBV5-1 and TRBJ2-2): KAGVTQTPRYLIKTRGQQVTLSCSPISGHRSVSWYQQTPGQGLQFLFEYFSETQRNKGNFPGRFSGRQFSNSRSEMNVSTLELGDSALYLCASSLQSEVGELFFGEGSRLTVL.

This chain joins TRBV2 and TRBJ2-1; D is undetermined. Germline values: CDR1 SNHLY, CDR2 FYNNEI. The CDR3 runs 10 residues. Trimming cost V 7 bases and J 8 bases, with 6 bases left between them. The CDR3 sequence: CASNRDEQFF. CDR3 coding DNA: TGTGCCAGCAACCGCGATGAGCAGTTCTTC.

This chain uses TRBV19 with TRBJ1-1; tentative D call: TRBD1 (6 bases). CDR1 LNHDA and CDR2 SQIVND come from the germline V gene (reference sequence). V dropped 5 bases and J dropped 10 bases, with 17 bases sitting between them. The CDR3 is made up of 13 amino acids. CDR3 loop: CASSGSQGLGAFF. The CDR3 region has the DNA TGTGCCAGTAGTGGATCGCAGGGGCTTGGAGCTTTCTTT.

The chain is built from TRBV29-1 and TRBJ1-2; 7 bases fit TRBD1. J was trimmed by 6 bases and V by 5 bases; bases with no gene match: 3. This CDR3 has 11 amino acids. Per the germline V gene, CDR1 is SQVTM and CDR2 is ANQGSEA. The DNA of the CDR3 is TGCAGCGTTCGGGACAGCGATGGCTACACCTTC. Protein product: CSVRDSDGYTF.

This rearrangement joins TRBV6-5 to TRBJ2-2; 8 positions agree with TRBD1. The CDR3 length is 14 residues. CDR1 is MNHEY and CDR2 is SVGAGI in the germline V gene. The V and J ends lost 5 bases and 7 bases, in that order; junction bases with no gene match: 6. For the CDR3, the DNA is TGTGCCAGCAGTCCCGGGACAGGATTCGGGGAGCTGTTTTTT. The encoded protein is CASSPGTGFGELFF.

This chain uses TRBV23-1 with TRBJ1-1; a weak D match, TRBD1 (5 bases). TRBV23-1 is an ORF, and what it does is uncertain. Trimming pared 4 bases from V and 5 bases from J, leaving 14 bases between. The CDR3 is 14 amino acids. CDR3 sequence (DNA): TGCGCCAGCAGTCTCCAGACAGTTCGGACTGAAGCTTTCTTT. Protein sequence: CASSLQTVRTEAFF.

Concerning this clone: A read error may account for a junction end that differs from germline. This rearrangement joins TRBV6-2 or TRBV6-3 to TRBJ2-7; 14 bases agree with TRBD2. Germline V CDR1 and CDR2: MNHEY, SVGEGT. The length of the CDR3 is 13 residues. The CDR3 is CASSPGLAGARSF. The CDR3 nucleotides are TGTGCCAGCAGCCCGGGACTAGCGGGGGCCCGCTCCTTC.

The chain has TRBV15 and TRBJ1-6; TRBD1 agrees at 8 bases. The germline CDR1 and CDR2 sequences are LNHNV and YYDKDF (reference sequence). The trim removed 0 bases at V and 10 bases at J, leaving 8 bases unmatched. This CDR3 comprises 16 residues. CDR3 in DNA: TGTGCCACCAGCAGAGACACAGGGGGGGCGGAATCACCCCTCCACTTT. It specifies CATSRDTGGAESPLHF.

The V gene is TRBV30, the J gene TRBJ1-6, with 10 bases identical to TRBD1. The germline CDR1 and CDR2 sequences are GTSNPN and SVGIG (reference sequence). There are 15 residues in the CDR3. Unmatched junction bases numbered 3, after V lost 1 base and J lost 6 bases. In nucleotides, the CDR3 is TGTGCCTGGAGTGGACAGGGGGCGAGTAATTCACCCCTCCACTTT. This sequence encodes CAWSGQGASNSPLHF.

The chain couples TRBV6-2 or TRBV6-3 to TRBJ2-1; 9 nucleotides align to TRBD1. The junction had 4 bases not matched to a gene; V was cut back by 7 bases and J by 3 bases. Germline values: CDR1 MNHEY, CDR2 SVGEGT. The CDR3 is made up of 14 amino acids. CDR3 region: CASIPGQGYNEQFF. DNA for the CDR3: TGTGCCAGCATCCCGGGACAGGGCTACAATGAGCAGTTCTTC.

V gene TRBV20-1 combines with J gene TRBJ2-1; unclear D gene. This CDR3 spans 13 amino acids. Germline V gene data show CDR1 as DFQATT and CDR2 as SNEGSKA (reference sequence). Trimming left V 3 bases short and J 1 base short, with 7 bases between. Here the CDR3 reads CSASFESYNEQFF. DNA for the CDR3: TGCAGTGCTAGTTTTGAGTCCTACAATGAGCAGTTCTTC.

The rearrangement joins TRBV5-1 to TRBJ1-3, with a possible D match to TRBD1 (6 bases). The V end was cut by 4 bases, the J end by 0 bases, with 17 bases between. From germline, CDR1 is SGHRS and CDR2 YFSETQ. This CDR3 spans 17 amino acids. CDR3 nucleotides: TGCGCCAGCAGCCCCACCTTGGACAGTCGCTCTGGAAACACCATATATTTT. Translated, it gives CASSPTLDSRSGNTIYF.

This rearrangement joins TRBV19 to TRBJ1-1; 9 positions agree with TRBD1. Germline CDR1 LNHDA, CDR2 SQIVND (reference sequence). This CDR3 has 15 amino acids. Germline trimming cut 4 bases from V and 5 bases from J; bases unmatched to any gene: 8. The CDR3 region has the DNA TGTGCCAGTAGTACCCTACGGGACAGGGAAACTGAAGCTTTCTTT. Protein product: CASSTLRDRETEAFF. The variable domain in full, completed from reference TRBV19 and TRBJ1-1, reads DGGITQSPKYLFRKEGQNVTLSCEQNLNHDAMYWYRQDPGQGLRLIYYSQIVNDFQKGDIAEGYSVSREKKESFPLTVTSAQKNPTAFYLCASSTLRDRETEAFFGQGTRLTVV.

The V gene is TRBV2, the J gene TRBJ2-3, with D hard to call. V dropped 5 bases and J dropped 7 bases, with 13 bases sitting between them. Germline V gene data show CDR1 as SNHLY and CDR2 as FYNNEI. The length of the CDR3 is 13 residues. Here the CDR3 DNA reads TGTGCCAGCAGTCTCACCGCCGGGTATACGCAGTATTTT. Translated: CASSLTAGYTQYF.

The CDR3 DNA is TGTGCCAGCAGAAATCCCAGGGGTGGCTACACCTTC. This encodes CASRNPRGGYTF. V usage is TRBV6-5 and J usage is TRBJ1-2; D is possibly TRBD1 (6 bases). Germline V lookup: CDR1 MNHEY, CDR2 SVGAGI. The CDR3 is made up of 12 amino acids. V was clipped by 6 bases and J by 7 bases, with 12 bases between them.

J is TRBJ1-4 and V is TRBV5-5, with a possible D match to TRBD1 (5 bases). CDR3 size: 18 residues. V lost 2 bases, J lost 7 bases, and 24 bases lay in between. Germline V gene sequence: CDR1 SGHKS, CDR2 YYEKEE (reference sequence). As DNA, the CDR3 is TGTGCCAGCAGCTTTCAACCGGTAGTTGGGGCCAGTGGTGAAAAACTGTTTTTT. This encodes CASSFQPVVGASGEKLFF.

The chain carries TRBV2 and TRBJ2-7, with 8 nucleotides matching TRBD1. Germline V gene lookup returns CDR1 SNHLY and CDR2 FYNNEI. Germline trimming cut 8 bases from V and 3 bases from J; bases unmatched to any gene: 6. This CDR3 is built from 13 residues. The CDR3 nucleotides read TGTGCCAGCCGGACAGGGATTAACTACGAGCAGTACTTC. Encoded protein: CASRTGINYEQYF.

CDR3 bases: TGTGCCAGCAGTGGAGGACAGATCAACACTGAAGCTTTCTTT. This sequence encodes CASSGGQINTEAFF. The rearrangement links TRBV28 to TRBJ1-1; D may be TRBD1 (6 bases). V gave up 5 bases and J gave up 2 bases, with 12 bases separating them. CDR1 is MDHEN, CDR2 SYDVKM, per germline. The CDR3 runs to 14 residues.

This chain connects TRBV5-1 to TRBJ1-1; TRBD1 might be the D (6 bases). The CDR3 has 15 amino acids. Trimming removed 4 bases at V and 5 bases at J, with 18 bases between. Germline CDR1 reads SGHRS; CDR2 reads YFSETQ. The CDR3 DNA reads TGCGCCAGCAGCGGGGTAGGACAGTTTAAAACTGAAGCTTTCTTT. It specifies CASSGVGQFKTEAFF.

CDR3: CASSAAVEVRGYTF. CDR3 nucleotides: TGTGCCAGTAGTGCAGCCGTGGAGGTCCGTGGCTACACCTTC. The chain links TRBV19 to TRBJ1-2; D not resolved. Germline values: CDR1 LNHDA, CDR2 SQIVND (reference sequence). V shed 5 bases and J shed 7 bases, with 17 bases lying between them. The CDR3 loop spans 14 amino acids.

The V call is TRBV5-1, the J call TRBJ2-7; 8 bases align to TRBD1. Trimming at V came to 3 bases and at J to 3 bases, leaving 5 bases not matched to a gene. Per germline, CDR1 SGHRS and CDR2 YFSETQ. This CDR3 is built from 14 residues. CDR3 bases: TGCGCCAGCAGCTCCCGGGGGACAGGCTACGAGCAGTACTTC. It encodes CASSSRGTGYEQYF.

Of note for this clone: A junction end diverges from the germline sequence, so it may reflect a read error. The chain links TRBV19 to TRBJ2-4; 7 nucleotides agree with TRBD1. This CDR3 is 12 amino acids long. The germline V gene encodes CDR1 LNHDA and CDR2 SQIVND (reference sequence). CDR3 coding DNA: TGTGCCAGTAGTCAAACACAGGGGCCGCCGAGGTTC. Amino acid sequence: CASSQTQGPPRF.

CDR3 sequence: CASSQQLLLNQPQHF. In DNA, the CDR3 is TGTGCCAGCAGCCAGCAACTACTTTTGAATCAGCCCCAGCATTTT. V is TRBV5-5 and J is TRBJ1-5, with D unresolved. This CDR3 comprises 15 residues. Trimming pared 4 bases from V and 4 bases from J, leaving 15 bases between. Germline V lookup: CDR1 SGHKS, CDR2 YYEKEE (reference sequence).

The chain links TRBV12-5 to TRBJ1-1, with D perhaps TRBD1 (6 bases). The CDR3 length is 17 residues. V lost 0 bases to trimming and J lost 3 bases, with 17 bases between them. Germline CDR1 reads LGHNT; CDR2 reads FRNRAP. CDR3 in DNA: TGTGCTAGTGGTTTGGTATGGAGAGGGGGTGCGGACACTGAAGCTTTCTTT. Amino acids: CASGLVWRGGADTEAFF.

This sequence joins TRBV12-5 and TRBJ1-3; 7 bases are shared with TRBD1. Germline loops: CDR1 LGHNT, CDR2 FRNRAP. V shed 3 bases, J shed 2 bases, and the junction held 4 bases outside the gene matches. The CDR3 runs 15 residues. For the CDR3, the DNA is TGTGCTAGTGGTTTTCTAGGGACAGCTGGAAACACCATATATTTT. Protein: CASGFLGTAGNTIYF.